This T cell receptor beta chain was identified in a study of shared T cell receptors in the human thymus. Profiling relied on immunoSEQ multiplex PCR, and the TCRdb table lists in-frame clones only, not all of them. This table has over 650,000 clones, around 87% appearing once. Germline assignment: CDR1 SGDLS and CDR2 YYNGEE. The V and J ends lost 4 bases and 5 bases respectively, with 13 bases between them. The CDR3 sequence is 14 residues long. These data were also filed under a second study, of human thymus T cells. This second study notes: Finnish infants who were healthy and having corrective surgery for congenital heart defects made up the donors. Corrective cardiac surgery supplied the resected thymus tissue. Related reports documented highly overlapping thymic repertoires among unrelated individuals.

The gene calls are TRBV9 and TRBJ2-1; D gene unclear. The source is a boy in the first two years of life with a congenital heart defect. The specimen was thymocytes. CDR3 protein: CASSPHPSHNEQFF. In nucleotides, the CDR3 is TGTGCCAGCAGCCCCCATCCTAGTCACAATGAGCAGTTCTTC.